The rows below give T cell receptor beta chains drawn from one sample of a study of blood T cell repertoires in COVID-19. Assay: immunoSEQ multiplex PCR; the TCRdb copy retains only in-frame clones and omits some. The table has 110,000 or so clones, approximately 80% seen once; the top ten hold about 10%. The sample taken for sequencing was peripheral blood. The receptors were sampled from a human donor in a cohort sampled during active COVID-19. The CDR3 runs from the conserved cysteine through the conserved F or W. A D gene is named only where the DNA matches it firmly. Size values are once, few and many counts, or a class for expanded clones, and some rows have none.

cdr3_length d_call clone_size j_call v_call cdr3_aa cdr3_nt
15 TRBD2 NA TRBJ2-7 TRBV6-2/TRBV6-3 CASSGGLAGTYEQYF TGTGCCAGCAGTGGGGGACTAGCGGGGACCTACGAGCAGTACTTC
15 NA once TRBJ1-5 TRBV7-2 CASSLYEGGNQPQHF TGTGCCAGCAGCTTATATGAGGGGGGCAATCAGCCCCAGCATTTT
12 NA NA TRBJ2-7 TRBV28 CASSLRGYEQYF TGTGCCAGCAGTTTAAGGGGTTACGAGCAGTACTTC
15 NA once TRBJ1-4 TRBV7-9 CASRAHSSGNEKLFF TGTGCCAGCAGGGCTCACAGCTCGGGAAATGAAAAACTGTTTTTT
17 TRBD2 NA TRBJ2-5 TRBV9 CASSAGLAGGVRETQYF TGTGCCAGCAGCGCTGGACTAGCGGGGGGTGTTCGAGAGACCCAGTACTTC
16 TRBD2 NA TRBJ2-5 TRBV9 CASSETLGGARETQYF TGTGCCAGCAGCGAGACCCTCGGGGGGGCGCGTGAGACCCAGTACTTC
16 TRBD1 NA TRBJ2-1 TRBV5-6 CASSLVGQGGRNEQFF TGTGCCAGCAGCTTGGTTGGACAGGGAGGAAGAAATGAGCAGTTCTTC
15 TRBD1 NA TRBJ2-2 TRBV5-1 CASSPTTGGTGELFF TGCGCCAGCAGCCCAACAACAGGGGGCACCGGGGAGCTGTTTTTT
19 TRBD1 NA TRBJ2-6 TRBV7-6 CASSVRAGQGTSGANVLTF TGTGCCAGCAGCGTCCGCGCGGGACAGGGTACCTCTGGGGCCAACGTCCTGACTTTC
14 NA NA TRBJ1-4 TRBV27 CASSDFATNEKLFF TGTGCCAGCAGTGACTTCGCAACTAATGAAAAACTGTTTTTT
17 NA NA TRBJ1-6 TRBV27 CASRLGQGTSYNSPLHF TGTGCCAGCAGACTCGGGCAGGGGACGTCCTATAATTCACCCCTCCACTTT
15 TRBD1 NA TRBJ1-3 TRBV19 CATTGDWVAGNTIYF TGTGCCACCACAGGGGACTGGGTGGCTGGAAACACCATATATTTT
16 TRBD2 NA TRBJ2-7 TRBV11-1 CASSPFGAGESSEQYF TGTGCCAGCAGCCCCTTCGGGGCGGGGGAGTCGAGCGAGCAGTACTTC
14 NA hyperexpanded TRBJ2-4 TRBV9 CASSPGVSADIQYF TGTGCCAGCAGCCCGGGGGTTTCGGCAGACATTCAGTACTTC
13 NA NA TRBJ1-1 TRBV6-6 CASSKQVNTEAFF TGTGCCAGCAGTAAACAGGTGAACACTGAAGCTTTCTTT
15 NA NA TRBJ1-5 TRBV7-8 CASSRLGNSNQPQHF TGTGCCAGCAGCCGCCTAGGAAATAGCAATCAGCCCCAGCATTTT
15 TRBD2 NA TRBJ2-1 TRBV6-1 CASSEEAGELDEQFF TGTGCCAGCAGTGAGGAAGCGGGAGAATTAGATGAGCAGTTCTTC
13 NA few TRBJ2-7 TRBV13 CASSLGLRGEQYF TGTGCCAGCAGCTTAGGCCTCAGGGGTGAGCAGTACTTC
13 TRBD1 once TRBJ2-5 TRBV18 CASSPGQGETQYF TGTGCCAGCTCACCCGGACAGGGGGAGACCCAGTACTTC
14 TRBD1 NA TRBJ1-1 TRBV6-6 CASRLTGANTEAFF TGTGCCAGCAGATTAACAGGGGCGAATACTGAAGCTTTCTTT
15 TRBD1 NA TRBJ1-2 TRBV4-3 CASSQEFGTDHGYTF TGCGCCAGCAGCCAAGAATTCGGGACAGACCACGGCTACACCTTC
13 TRBD1 NA TRBJ1-1 TRBV16 CASSQSGGTEAFF TGTGCCAGCAGCCAGTCAGGGGGCACTGAAGCTTTCTTT
16 TRBD1 NA TRBJ2-2 TRBV7-3 CASSLTRQGKAGELFF TGTGCCAGCAGCTTAACCAGACAGGGCAAGGCCGGGGAGCTGTTTTTT
14 TRBD1 NA TRBJ2-7 TRBV10-3 CAINAGDRAYEQYF TGTGCCATCAACGCAGGGGACAGGGCCTACGAGCAGTACTTC
16 NA NA TRBJ1-2 TRBV3-1/TRBV3-2 CASSQDGAGLGDGYTF TGTGCCAGCAGCCAAGATGGAGCAGGCCTCGGGGATGGCTACACCTTC
13 NA NA TRBJ2-1 TRBV15 CATRTHRINEQFF TGTGCCACTCGGACTCACCGAATCAATGAGCAGTTCTTC
16 TRBD1 few TRBJ2-3 TRBV7-2 CASSSQVGQNTDTQYF TGTGCCAGCAGTTCTCAGGTGGGACAGAACACAGATACGCAGTATTTT
19 TRBD2 NA TRBJ2-5 TRBV10-3 CAISQGLAGERLLQETQYF TGTGCCATCAGCCAAGGACTAGCGGGAGAGCGACTCTTACAAGAGACCCAGTACTTC
15 TRBD1 NA TRBJ1-4 TRBV19 CASGGQGVRWEKLFF TGTGCCAGCGGGGGACAGGGAGTTAGGTGGGAAAAACTGTTTTTT
14 NA NA TRBJ1-1 TRBV6-5 CASSYSSGDTEAFF TGTGCCAGCAGTTACTCGTCAGGGGACACTGAAGCTTTCTTT
15 NA NA TRBJ2-7 TRBV7-2 CASSLEGGGINEQYF TGTGCCAGCAGCTTAGAAGGCGGAGGGATTAACGAGCAGTACTTC
14 NA NA TRBJ1-1 TRBV2 CASRHRDLSTEAFF TGTGCCAGCAGGCACAGGGACCTATCGACTGAAGCTTTCTTT
12 NA NA TRBJ1-1 TRBV5-6 CASSLAQYEAFF TGTGCCAGCAGCTTGGCACAGTATGAAGCTTTCTTT
17 TRBD2 NA TRBJ2-1 TRBV11-3 CASSQGATSGGFWEQFF TGTGCCAGCAGCCAGGGCGCCACTAGCGGGGGTTTCTGGGAGCAGTTCTTC
14 TRBD1 NA TRBJ1-1 TRBV6-5 CASVGQGVRTEAFF TGTGCCAGCGTAGGACAGGGGGTGCGCACTGAAGCTTTCTTT
13 NA NA TRBJ2-2 TRBV2 CASSGDMSGELFF TGTGCCAGCAGTGGGGACATGAGCGGGGAGCTGTTTTTT
14 NA NA TRBJ1-1 TRBV9 CASSVATANTEAFF TGTGCCAGCAGCGTAGCTACAGCGAACACTGAAGCTTTCTTT
17 NA NA TRBJ1-3 TRBV30 CAWSPRSGSRGGNTIYF TGTGCCTGGAGTCCTCGAAGTGGTTCGCGGGGCGGAAACACCATATATTTT
14 NA few TRBJ1-5 TRBV7-3 CASSSPRSNQPQHF TGTGCCAGCAGCTCCCCTCGTAGCAATCAGCCCCAGCATTTT
16 NA NA TRBJ1-1 TRBV5-1 CASSLVGRPESTEAFF TGCGCCAGCAGCTTGGTTGGGCGACCCGAGAGCACTGAAGCTTTCTTT
16 NA NA TRBJ2-7 TRBV5-1 CASSLVGVHPLDEQYF TGCGCCAGCAGCTTGGTGGGCGTCCATCCTCTGGACGAGCAGTACTTC
13 TRBD1 NA TRBJ1-1 TRBV29-1 CSVTDRGNTEAFF TGCAGCGTTACGGACAGGGGTAACACTGAAGCTTTCTTT
15 NA NA TRBJ1-2 TRBV5-8 CASSLVERPNYGYTF TGTGCCAGCAGCTTGGTGGAGCGCCCAAACTATGGCTACACCTTC